This T cell receptor beta chain was sequenced for a study of blood T cell repertoires in COVID-19. Overall study: Acute and convalescent COVID-19 specimens originated in the United States, Italy and Spain. T cells, B-cell-depleted T cells, or PBMCs provided the cDNA or gDNA that served as material.

It was during active infection that Seattle patients were enrolled and then longitudinally followed. In the study's own analysis: Reference gene primer amplification gave nucleated cell count estimates. The protocol was immunoSEQ multiplex PCR, while the TCRdb copy is restricted to in-frame clones and leaves out a portion. V and J calls plus clone size are reproduced from that table; the DNA served to infer D and trimming. The table has about 38,000 clones, about two thirds seen once. Trimming shortened V by 1 base and J by 8 bases, and 10 bases separated the two germline ends. This CDR3 contains 14 residues. The V gene's germline CDR1 is SGDLS and CDR2 YYNGEE.

This sequence originates from a man between 70 and 80 years old with COVID-19, enrolled during active disease. The V and J genes are TRBV9 and TRBJ1-6; D gene uncertain. Sequenced: peripheral blood. In DNA form, the CDR3 reads TGTGCCAGCAGCGTAACAGTTTCGGATTCACCCCTCCACTTT. This sequence encodes CASSVTVSDSPLHF.